The 10 T cell receptor beta chains presented below share a single source sample, sequenced in a study of T-cell reconstitution after alpha-beta-depleted transplantation in children. Library preparation (for TCRbeta) was performed with unique molecular identifiers. TCRdb called the PCR reads again in MiXCR, with one record for every CDR3 protein. The data contain about 300,000 distinct CDR3 sequences, around 10% of them singletons. The sequences come from PBMCs, collected before TCRalphabeta/CD19-depleted stem cell transplant. Every receptor here comes from a boy under two years old with acute myeloid leukemia, due to receive a stem cell transplant.

This clonotype has at least ten counts. The rearrangement links TRBV6-1 to TRBJ2-2, with D perhaps matching TRBD2 (5 bases). CDR1 is MNHNS and CDR2 is SASEGT in the germline V gene. This CDR3 is 13 amino acids long. V shed 7 bases and J shed 7 bases, with 13 bases lying between them. The CDR3 region has the DNA TGTGCCAGCACCAAACGGGAAGTCGGGGAGCTGTTTTTT. Translation gives CASTKREVGELFF.

This chain connects TRBV7-8 to TRBJ2-1; D may match TRBD1 or TRBD2 (5 bases each). The CDR3 runs 17 residues. V lost 5 bases and J lost 2, with 19 bases in between. The germline V gene has CDR1 SGHVS and CDR2 FQNEAQ. For the CDR3, the DNA is TGTGCCAGCAGCGCAACTAGGCCCTGGGGCCCCTACAATGAGCAGTTCTTC. Translating gives CASSATRPWGPYNEQFF.

The V gene is TRBV5-1, the J gene TRBJ2-7, with D perhaps TRBD1 (7 bases). V was cut by 2 bases and J by 5 bases, with 14 bases left in between. CDR1 is SGHRS and CDR2 is YFSETQ in the germline V gene. The CDR3 covers 14 residues. The CDR3 sequence: CASSLGQGGDEQYF. CDR3 nucleotides: TGCGCCAGCAGCTTAGGCCAGGGGGGCGACGAGCAGTACTTC.

This clonotype was counted ten times or more. This rearrangement joins TRBV7-2 to TRBJ2-3; D gene ambiguous. The germline V gene has CDR1 SGHTA and CDR2 FQGNSA. This CDR3 is 12 amino acids long. Trimming stripped 2 bases from V and 5 bases from J, with 5 bases between. DNA for the CDR3: TGTGCCAGCAGCTTATTGGAAGATACGCAGTATTTT. This translates into CASSLLEDTQYF.

This clonotype appeared a few times. The CDR3 DNA follows: TGTGCCACCAGCAGAGATCTGGGACTATTCACCTACAATGAGCAGTTCTTC. It encodes CATSRDLGLFTYNEQFF. The chain combines TRBV15 with TRBJ2-1, with TRBD2 identical over 7 bases. The CDR3 has 17 residues. With V trimmed by 0 bases and J by 2 bases, 7 bases remained unmatched. Per germline, CDR1 LNHNV and CDR2 YYDKDF (reference sequence).

This clonotype showed up many times. The chain employs TRBV7-9 and TRBJ2-1; the D call may be TRBD1 or TRBD2 (7 bases each). The V end was cut by 7 bases, the J end by 6 bases, with 19 bases between. There are 15 residues in the CDR3. Germline V CDR1 and CDR2: SEHNR, FQNEAQ (reference sequence). The CDR3 bases are TGTGCCAGCAACGGGGAGGGACAGCGTCTCAATGAGCAGTTCTTC. Residues: CASNGEGQRLNEQFF.

This clonotype has a count of ten or more. The chain has TRBV12-3 or TRBV12-4 and TRBJ1-5, with 9 bases that match TRBD1. The trim removed 6 bases at V and 3 bases at J, leaving 3 bases unmatched. The CDR3 loop spans 14 amino acids. CDR3 sequence: CASSRTGDNQPQHF. CDR3 bases: TGTGCCAGCAGCCGGACAGGGGACAATCAGCCCCAGCATTTT.

This chain links TRBV15 with TRBJ2-4; D not certain. This CDR3 has 16 amino acids. CDR1 and CDR2 from the germline V gene are LNHNV and YYDKDF (reference sequence). With 1 base removed from V and 2 bases from J, the gap between germline ends came to 12 bases. Here the CDR3 reads CATSRVASYTKNIQYF. The CDR3 nucleotides are TGTGCCACCAGCAGAGTGGCCTCTTATACCAAAAACATTCAGTACTTC.

This clonotype showed up just a few times. This chain links TRBV3-1 with TRBJ1-1; D perhaps matches TRBD1 (5 bases). V was cut by 1 base and J by 6 bases, with 12 bases left in between. The CDR3 runs 14 residues. Per germline, CDR1 LGHDT and CDR2 YNNKEL (reference sequence). CDR3 protein: CASSQGYGAAEAFF. The CDR3 DNA reads as TGTGCCAGCAGCCAAGGGTATGGGGCGGCTGAAGCTTTCTTT.

There are many counts of this clonotype. The gene calls are TRBV5-6 and TRBJ2-3, with D uncertain. The CDR3 sequence is 18 residues long. Between the trimmed V and J ends, which lost 0 bases and 0 bases, there was a span of 17 bases. Per germline, CDR1 SGHDT and CDR2 YYEEEE. The CDR3 bases are TGTGCCAGCAGCTTGGGGATAGGGCTGTTGTCTAGCACAGATACGCAGTATTTT. Encoded protein: CASSLGIGLLSSTDTQYF.